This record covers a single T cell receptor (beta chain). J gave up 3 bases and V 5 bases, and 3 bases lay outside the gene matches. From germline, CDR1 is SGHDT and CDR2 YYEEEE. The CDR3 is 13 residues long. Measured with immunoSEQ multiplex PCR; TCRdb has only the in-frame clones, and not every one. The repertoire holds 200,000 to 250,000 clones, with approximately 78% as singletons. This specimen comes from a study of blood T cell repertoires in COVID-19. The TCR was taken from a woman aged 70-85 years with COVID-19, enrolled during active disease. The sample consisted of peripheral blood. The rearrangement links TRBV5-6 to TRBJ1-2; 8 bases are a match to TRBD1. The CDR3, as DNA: TGTGCCAGCAGACAGGGGGGTTACTATGGCTACACCTTC. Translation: CASRQGGYYGYTF. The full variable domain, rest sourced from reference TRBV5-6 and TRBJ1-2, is DAGVTQSPTHLIKTRGQQVTLRCSPKSGHDTVSWYQQALGQGPQFIFQYYEEEERQRGNFPDRFSGHQFPNYSSELNVNALLLGDSALYLCASRQGGYYGYTFGSGTRLTVV.